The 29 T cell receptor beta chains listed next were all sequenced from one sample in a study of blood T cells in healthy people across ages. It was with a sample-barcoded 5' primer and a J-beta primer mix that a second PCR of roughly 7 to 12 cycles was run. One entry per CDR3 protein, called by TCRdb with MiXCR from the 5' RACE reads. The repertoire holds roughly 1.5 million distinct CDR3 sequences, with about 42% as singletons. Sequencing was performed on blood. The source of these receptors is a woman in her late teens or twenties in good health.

The CDR3 spells CASSLTAQQETQYF. The CDR3 DNA reads as TGTGCCAGCAGTCTCACAGCGCAACAAGAGACCCAGTACTTC. The rearrangement links TRBV6-1 to TRBJ2-5; D uncertain. The CDR3 has 14 amino acids. Germline V gene sequence: CDR1 MNHNS, CDR2 SASEGT. V was clipped by 5 bases and J by 2 bases, with 12 bases between them.

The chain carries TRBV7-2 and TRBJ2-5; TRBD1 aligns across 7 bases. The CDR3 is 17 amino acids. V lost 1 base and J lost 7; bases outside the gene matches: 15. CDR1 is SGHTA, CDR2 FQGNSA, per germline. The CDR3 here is CASSLGPGQTLKGTQYF. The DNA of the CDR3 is TGTGCCAGCAGCTTAGGGCCGGGACAGACACTGAAAGGGACCCAGTACTTC.

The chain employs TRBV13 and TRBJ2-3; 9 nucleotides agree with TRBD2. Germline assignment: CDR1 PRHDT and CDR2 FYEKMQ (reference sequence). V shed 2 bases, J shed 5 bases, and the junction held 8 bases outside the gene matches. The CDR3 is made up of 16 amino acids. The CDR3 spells CASSLWASGNRDTQYF. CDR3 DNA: TGTGCCAGCAGCTTATGGGCTAGCGGGAATCGAGATACGCAGTATTTT.

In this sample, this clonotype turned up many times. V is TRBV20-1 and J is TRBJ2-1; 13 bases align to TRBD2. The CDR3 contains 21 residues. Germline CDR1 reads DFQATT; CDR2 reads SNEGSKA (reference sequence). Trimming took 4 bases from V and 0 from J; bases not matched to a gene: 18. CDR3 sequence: CSATFGTSGTAFRGSYNEQFF. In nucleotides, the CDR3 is TGCAGTGCTACCTTCGGGACTAGCGGGACTGCCTTTCGGGGCTCCTACAATGAGCAGTTCTTC.

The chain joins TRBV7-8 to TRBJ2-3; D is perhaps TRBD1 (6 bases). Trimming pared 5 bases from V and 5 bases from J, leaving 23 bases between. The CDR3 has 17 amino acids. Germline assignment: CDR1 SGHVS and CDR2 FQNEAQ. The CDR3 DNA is TGTGCCAGCAGCGACGACGCAGCGGTCTTCAGGGGAGATACGCAGTATTTT. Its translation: CASSDDAAVFRGDTQYF.

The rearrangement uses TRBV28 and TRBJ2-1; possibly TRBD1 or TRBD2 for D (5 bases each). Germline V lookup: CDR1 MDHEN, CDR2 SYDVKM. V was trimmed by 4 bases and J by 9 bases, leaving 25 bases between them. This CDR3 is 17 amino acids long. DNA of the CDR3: TGTGCCAGCAGTTCCCTCCGACTGACGGGGACCCGCACTGAGCAGTTCTTC. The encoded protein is CASSSLRLTGTRTEQFF. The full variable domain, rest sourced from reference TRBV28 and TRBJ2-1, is DVKVTQSSRYLVKRTGEKVFLECVQDMDHENMFWYRQDPGLGLRLIYFSYDVKMKEKGDIPEGYSVSREKKERFSLILESASTNQTSMYLCASSSLRLTGTRTEQFFGPGTRLTVL.

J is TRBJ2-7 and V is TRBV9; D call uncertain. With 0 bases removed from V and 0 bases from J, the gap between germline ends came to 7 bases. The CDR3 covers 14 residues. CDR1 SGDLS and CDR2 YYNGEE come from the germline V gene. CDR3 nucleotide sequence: TGTGCCAGCAGCGTAGAACCTTCCTCCTACGAGCAGTACTTC. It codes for CASSVEPSSYEQYF.

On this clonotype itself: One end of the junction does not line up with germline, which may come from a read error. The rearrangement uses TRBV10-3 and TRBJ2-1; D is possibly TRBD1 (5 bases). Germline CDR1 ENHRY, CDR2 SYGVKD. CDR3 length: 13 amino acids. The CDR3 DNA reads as TGTGCCGTCAGTGGGGCAGGGCATAGTGAGCAGTTCTTC. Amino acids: CAVSGAGHSEQFF.

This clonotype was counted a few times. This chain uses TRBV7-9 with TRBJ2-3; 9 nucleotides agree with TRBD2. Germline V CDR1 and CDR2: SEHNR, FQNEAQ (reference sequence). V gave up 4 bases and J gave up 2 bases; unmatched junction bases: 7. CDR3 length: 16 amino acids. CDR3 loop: CASSSRLADVTDTQYF. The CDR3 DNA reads TGTGCCAGCAGCTCTCGACTAGCGGATGTCACAGATACGCAGTATTTT. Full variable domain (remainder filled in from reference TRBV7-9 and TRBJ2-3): DTGVSQNPRHKITKRGQNVTFRCDPISEHNRLYWYRQTLGQGPEFLTYFQNEAQLEKSRLLSDRFSAERPKGSFSTLEIQRTEQGDSAMYLCASSSRLADVTDTQYFGPGTRLTVL.

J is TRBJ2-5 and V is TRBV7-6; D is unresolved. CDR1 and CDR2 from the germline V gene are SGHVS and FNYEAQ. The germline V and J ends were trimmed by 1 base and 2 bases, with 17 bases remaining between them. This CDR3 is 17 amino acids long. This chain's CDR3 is CASSLGVAPSGQETQYF. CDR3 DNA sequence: TGTGCCAGCAGCTTAGGGGTCGCACCATCCGGGCAAGAGACCCAGTACTTC.

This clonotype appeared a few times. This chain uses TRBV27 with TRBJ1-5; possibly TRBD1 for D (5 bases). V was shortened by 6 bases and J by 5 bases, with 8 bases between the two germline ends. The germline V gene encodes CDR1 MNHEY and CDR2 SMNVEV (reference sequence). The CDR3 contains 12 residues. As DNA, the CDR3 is TGTGCCAGCAGGGGAGGGGATCAGCCCCAGCATTTT. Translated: CASRGGDQPQHF.

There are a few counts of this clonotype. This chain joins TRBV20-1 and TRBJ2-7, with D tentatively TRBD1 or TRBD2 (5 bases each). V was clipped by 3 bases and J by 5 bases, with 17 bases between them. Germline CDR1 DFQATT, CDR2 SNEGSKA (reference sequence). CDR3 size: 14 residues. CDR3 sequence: CSASQGVEAHEQYF. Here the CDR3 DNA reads TGCAGTGCTAGCCAGGGCGTGGAGGCCCACGAGCAGTACTTC.

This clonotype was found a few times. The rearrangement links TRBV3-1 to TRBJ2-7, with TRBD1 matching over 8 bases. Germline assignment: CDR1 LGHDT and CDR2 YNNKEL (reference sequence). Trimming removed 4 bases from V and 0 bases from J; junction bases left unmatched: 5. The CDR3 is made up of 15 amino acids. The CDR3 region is CASSLRQGSSYEQYF. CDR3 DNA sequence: TGTGCCAGCAGCCTTCGACAGGGGAGCTCCTACGAGCAGTACTTC.

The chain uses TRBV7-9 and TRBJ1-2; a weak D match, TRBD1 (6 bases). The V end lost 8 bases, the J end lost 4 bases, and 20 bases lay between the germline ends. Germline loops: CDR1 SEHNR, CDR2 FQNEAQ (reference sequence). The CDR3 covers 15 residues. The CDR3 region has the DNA TGTGCCAGCCTCCCCGGCGGGGGGGCATTCTATGGCTACACCTTC. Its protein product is CASLPGGGAFYGYTF.

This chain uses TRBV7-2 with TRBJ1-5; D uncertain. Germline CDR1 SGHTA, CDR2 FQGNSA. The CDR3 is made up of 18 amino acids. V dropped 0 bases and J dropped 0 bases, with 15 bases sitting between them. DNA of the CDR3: TGTGCCAGCAGCTTAGCGCGGAAACACACAGATAGCAATCAGCCCCAGCATTTT. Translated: CASSLARKHTDSNQPQHF.

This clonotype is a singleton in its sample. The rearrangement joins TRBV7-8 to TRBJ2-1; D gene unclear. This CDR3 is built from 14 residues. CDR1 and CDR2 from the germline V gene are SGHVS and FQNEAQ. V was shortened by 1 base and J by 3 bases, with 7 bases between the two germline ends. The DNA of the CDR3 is TGTGCCAGCAGCTTAGTGTGGGACTACAATGAGCAGTTCTTC. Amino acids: CASSLVWDYNEQFF.

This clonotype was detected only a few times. CDR3 amino acids: CASSSFRGGQLNSPLHF. The CDR3, as DNA: TGTGCCAGCAGCTCATTTAGGGGGGGACAGTTAAATTCACCCCTCCACTTT. This chain uses TRBV7-2 with TRBJ1-6; 7 bases fit TRBD1. After removal of 4 bases from V and 7 bases from J, the junction contained 13 bases not matched to a gene. CDR1 is SGHTA, CDR2 FQGNSA, per germline. CDR3 length: 17 amino acids.

The CDR3 spells CASGGGHDTEAFF. As DNA, the CDR3 is TGTGCCAGCGGGGGCGGGCATGACACTGAAGCTTTCTTT. The chain links TRBV19 to TRBJ1-1; D perhaps matches TRBD1 (6 bases). The germline CDR1 and CDR2 sequences are LNHDA and SQIVND (reference sequence). The CDR3 covers 13 residues. V was clipped by 9 bases and J by 3 bases, with 14 bases between them.

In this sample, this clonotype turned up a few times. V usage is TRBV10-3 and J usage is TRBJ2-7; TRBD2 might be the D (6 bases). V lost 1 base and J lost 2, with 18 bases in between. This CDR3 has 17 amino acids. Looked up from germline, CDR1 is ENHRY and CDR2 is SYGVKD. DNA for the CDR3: TGTGCCATCAGTGAGTGGGGGAGTCGGGAGCCGACCTACGAGCAGTACTTC. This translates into CAISEWGSREPTYEQYF.

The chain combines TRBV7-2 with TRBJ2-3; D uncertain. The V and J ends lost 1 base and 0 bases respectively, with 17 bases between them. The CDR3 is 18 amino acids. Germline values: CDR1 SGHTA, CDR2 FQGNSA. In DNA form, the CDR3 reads TGTGCCAGCAGCTTAGTTCCCACTGCGGTTGCTAGCACAGATACGCAGTATTTT. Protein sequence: CASSLVPTAVASTDTQYF.

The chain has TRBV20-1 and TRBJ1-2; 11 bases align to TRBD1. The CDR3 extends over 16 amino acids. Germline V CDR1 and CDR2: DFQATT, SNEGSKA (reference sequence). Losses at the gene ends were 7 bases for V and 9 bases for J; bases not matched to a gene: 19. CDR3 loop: CSVTRDRGRWAISYTF. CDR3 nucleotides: TGCAGTGTCACTCGGGACAGGGGGAGGTGGGCTATCAGCTACACCTTC.

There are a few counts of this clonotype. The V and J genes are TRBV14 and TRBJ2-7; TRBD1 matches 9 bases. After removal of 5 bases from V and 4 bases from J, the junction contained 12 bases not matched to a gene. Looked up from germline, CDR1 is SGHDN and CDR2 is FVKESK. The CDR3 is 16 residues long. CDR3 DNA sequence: TGTGCCAGCAGCGCGGGAACCGGGACAGGGACGTACGAGCAGTACTTC. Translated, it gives CASSAGTGTGTYEQYF.

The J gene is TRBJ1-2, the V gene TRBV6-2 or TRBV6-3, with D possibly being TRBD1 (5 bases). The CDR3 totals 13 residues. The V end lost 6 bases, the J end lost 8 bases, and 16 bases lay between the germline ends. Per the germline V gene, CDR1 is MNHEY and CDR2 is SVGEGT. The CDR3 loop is CASRQGQVLGYTF. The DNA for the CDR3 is TGTGCCAGCAGACAAGGACAAGTGCTAGGCTACACCTTC.

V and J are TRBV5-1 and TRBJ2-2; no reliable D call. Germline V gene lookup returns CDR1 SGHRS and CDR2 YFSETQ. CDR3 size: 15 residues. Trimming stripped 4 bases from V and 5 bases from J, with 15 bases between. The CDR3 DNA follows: TGCGCCAGCAGCCCGGAAGGGTCGGATACCGGGGAGCTGTTTTTT. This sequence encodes CASSPEGSDTGELFF.

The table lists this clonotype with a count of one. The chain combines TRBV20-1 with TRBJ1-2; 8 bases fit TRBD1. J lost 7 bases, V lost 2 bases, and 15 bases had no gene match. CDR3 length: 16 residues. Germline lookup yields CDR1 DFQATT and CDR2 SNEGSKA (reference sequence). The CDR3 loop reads CSARRPGGGIALGYTF. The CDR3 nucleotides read TGCAGTGCTAGAAGGCCAGGGGGCGGCATCGCTCTTGGCTACACCTTC.

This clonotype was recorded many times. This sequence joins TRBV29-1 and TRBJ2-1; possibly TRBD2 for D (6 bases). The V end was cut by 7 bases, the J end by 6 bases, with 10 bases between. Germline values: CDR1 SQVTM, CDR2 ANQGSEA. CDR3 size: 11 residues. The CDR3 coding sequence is TGCAGCGCCGACGGGGGCAATGAGCAGTTCTTC. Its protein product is CSADGGNEQFF.

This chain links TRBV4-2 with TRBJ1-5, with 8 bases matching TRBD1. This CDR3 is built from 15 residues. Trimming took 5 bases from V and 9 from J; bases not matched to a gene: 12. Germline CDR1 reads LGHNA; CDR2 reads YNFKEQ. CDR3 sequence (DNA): TGTGCCAGCAGCGAAAACAGGGGGATCCTCGGGCCCCAGCATTTT. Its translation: CASSENRGILGPQHF.

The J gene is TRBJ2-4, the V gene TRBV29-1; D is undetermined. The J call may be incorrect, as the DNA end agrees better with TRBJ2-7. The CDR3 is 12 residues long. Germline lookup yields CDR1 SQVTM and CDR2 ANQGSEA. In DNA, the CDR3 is TGCAGCGTTGAGTTGGGGATCTACGAGCAGTACTTC. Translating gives CSVELGIYEQYF.

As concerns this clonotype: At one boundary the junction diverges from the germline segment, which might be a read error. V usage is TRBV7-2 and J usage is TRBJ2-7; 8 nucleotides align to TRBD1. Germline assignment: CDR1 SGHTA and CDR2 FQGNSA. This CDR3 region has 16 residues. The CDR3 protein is CATSFAWTGISYEQYF. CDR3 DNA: TGTGCCACCAGCTTCGCTTGGACAGGGATATCCTACGAGCAGTACTTC. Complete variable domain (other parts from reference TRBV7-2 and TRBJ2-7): GAGVSQSPSNKVTEKGKDVELRCDPISGHTALYWYRQSLGQGLEFLIYFQGNSAPDKSGLPSDRFSAERTGGSVSTLTIQRTQQEDSAVYLCATSFAWTGISYEQYFGPGTRLTVT.